The rows below give T cell receptor beta chains drawn from one sample of a study of regulatory T cells in long-lasting Graves disease. In TCRdb, the multiplex PCR reads were re-called with MiXCR into one record per CDR3 protein. The table shows some 280,000 distinct CDR3 sequences, with roughly a fifth occurring only once. The material was peripheral blood mononuclear cells (PBMCs), obtained when the disease was refractory, from a patient treated with antithyroid drugs. The source is a female donor with Graves disease. Each CDR3 is given with its conserved first and last residue. A D gene is named only where the DNA matches it firmly. Some rows mark clone size as missing; the rest say once, few, many or name a class of expanded clone.

j_gene	abundance	v_gene	len	d_gene	CDR3nt	CDR3aa
TRBJ1-2	-	TRBV5-1	16	TRBD1	TGCGCCAGCAGCTTGGGCGGACAGGGGCGCAGCTATGGCTACACCTTC	CASSLGGQGRSYGYTF
TRBJ2-7	few	TRBV12-3/TRBV12-4	14	TRBD1	TGTGCCAGCGGGGACAGTTCGACATCCTACGAGCAGTACTTC	CASGDSSTSYEQYF
TRBJ2-7	-	TRBV10-2	16	TRBD2	TGCGCCAGTGGTCGGGACCTAGCGGGAGTTCGCGGCGAGCAGTACTTC	CASGRDLAGVRGEQYF
TRBJ1-2	many	TRBV27	13	-	TGTGCCAGCAGTTTATGGCCAAACTATGGCTACACCTTC	CASSLWPNYGYTF
TRBJ1-5	-	TRBV6-1	16	TRBD1	TGTGCCAGCAGTGACAGGGGGCGCGAGAGCAATCAGCCCCAGCATTTT	CASSDRGRESNQPQHF
TRBJ1-2	many	TRBV6-1	11	TRBD1	TGTGCCAGCAGGACAGGGGGCGGCTACACCTTC	CASRTGGGYTF
TRBJ2-7	many	TRBV14	13	-	TGTGCCAGCAGCCCTTCCAGGGTGGGCGAGCAGTACTTC	CASSPSRVGEQYF
TRBJ1-3	-	TRBV5-1	15	-	TGCGCCAGCAGCTTGGACACCACCTCTGGAAACACCATATATTTT	CASSLDTTSGNTIYF
TRBJ2-4	many	TRBV28	14	TRBD1	TGTGCCAGCAGTCCCCGGGACAGCAAAAACATTCAGTACTTC	CASSPRDSKNIQYF
TRBJ1-6	-	TRBV25-1	15	TRBD1	TGTGCCAGCAGTGTGGCAGGGGGGTTGAATTCACCCCTCCACTTT	CASSVAGGLNSPLHF
TRBJ2-4	few	TRBV18	17	TRBD1	TGTGCCAGCTCACGAGGGACAGGGGATTCGGTATCGAACATTCAGTACTTC	CASSRGTGDSVSNIQYF
TRBJ1-1	many	TRBV3-1	14	-	TGTGCCAGCAGCCAAGACAGTACTCTCTCTGAAGCTTTCTTT	CASSQDSTLSEAFF
TRBJ2-7	-	TRBV6-1	12	-	TGTGCCAGCAGCGGGGGCGAATACGAGCAGTACTTC	CASSGGEYEQYF
TRBJ1-2	many	TRBV12-3/TRBV12-4	16	TRBD1	TGTGCCAGCAGTTTAGAGTCCGGACAGGGGGACTATGGCTACACCTTC	CASSLESGQGDYGYTF
TRBJ2-5	many	TRBV2	13	-	TGTGCCAGCAGTGTGGGCCCTCGAGAGACCCAGTACTTC	CASSVGPRETQYF
TRBJ2-2	-	TRBV6-4	14	-	TGTGCCAGCAGTAGGGAGTGGAACACCGGGGAGCTGTTTTTT	CASSREWNTGELFF
TRBJ2-7	-	TRBV6-1	14	TRBD2	TGTGCCAGCAGCACGGGACTAGCGGGAGTCGAGCAGTACTTC	CASSTGLAGVEQYF